One and the same sample provided the 12 T cell receptor beta chains below, sequenced in a study of cytomegalovirus exposure and HLA in healthy donors. The study ran its PCR with 60 Vbeta and 13 Jbeta primers. Assay: immunoSEQ multiplex PCR; the TCRdb copy retains only in-frame clones and omits some. The sample has roughly 130,000 clones; approximately 78% are singletons. The sequencing sample was made of PBMCs. Source of these receptors: a human donor in good health.

This clone was detected only once. The CDR3 is CASSEPRSGADTQYF. The CDR3 DNA follows: TGTGCCAGCAGTGAGCCCAGGTCCGGTGCAGATACGCAGTATTTT. The chain carries TRBV25-1 and TRBJ2-3; D is unclear. CDR1 is MGHDK, CDR2 SYGVNS, per germline. This CDR3 spans 15 amino acids. V dropped 3 bases and J dropped 4 bases, with 14 bases sitting between them.

This clone was detected once. The rearrangement links TRBV5-1 to TRBJ1-2; D unresolved. CDR1 is SGHRS, CDR2 YFSETQ, per germline. The CDR3 length is 14 residues. V lost 4 bases to trimming and J lost 0 bases, with 10 bases between them. DNA of the CDR3: TGCGCCAGCAGCAGGGAGGGAACTAACTATGGCTACACCTTC. It yields the protein CASSREGTNYGYTF.

The chain recombines TRBV28 with TRBJ1-1; unclear D gene. CDR3 length: 14 residues. Germline V CDR1 and CDR2: MDHEN, SYDVKM. V shed 6 bases and J shed 2 bases, with 13 bases lying between them. Written as DNA, the CDR3 is TGTGCCAGCAGCCTCGGGTACATAAACACTGAAGCTTTCTTT. Translated, it gives CASSLGYINTEAFF.

The chain is built from TRBV27 and TRBJ2-1, with a possible D match to TRBD2 (6 bases). In germline, CDR1 is MNHEY, CDR2 SMNVEV (reference sequence). CDR3 length: 15 amino acids. V lost 5 bases to trimming and J lost 1 base, with 12 bases between them. CDR3: CASSRGGQSYNEQFF. The CDR3 coding sequence is TGTGCCAGCAGTAGGGGAGGTCAATCCTACAATGAGCAGTTCTTC.

The V and J genes are TRBV21-1 and TRBJ1-1. TRBV21-1 is a pseudogene locus. This CDR3 contains 16 residues. The CDR3 spells CASSKLSGVGHTEAFF. CDR3 nucleotide sequence: TGTGCCAGCAGCAAATTGAGCGGGGTGGGTCACACTGAAGCTTTCTTT.

A few counts support this clone. The chain uses TRBV5-1 and TRBJ2-7; maybe TRBD2 (5 bases). This CDR3 region has 14 residues. Trimming removed 6 bases at V and 3 bases at J, with 16 bases between. Germline values: CDR1 SGHRS, CDR2 YFSETQ. CDR3 sequence: CASKEAGPFYEQYF. In DNA form, the CDR3 reads TGCGCCAGCAAGGAGGCAGGACCTTTCTACGAGCAGTACTTC.

This clone has only a few counts. The chain links TRBV6-5 to TRBJ1-1; D is unclear. Germline CDR1 and CDR2: MNHEY and SVGAGI. The CDR3 spans 12 residues. Trimming removed 6 bases at V and 10 bases at J, with 15 bases between. CDR3 region: CASSQGVRGAFF. The CDR3 coding sequence is TGTGCCAGCAGCCAAGGAGTCCGGGGAGCTTTCTTT.

This clone was seen a few times. The genes are TRBV21-1 and TRBJ2-2; TRBD2 is taken as the D call from the table, unchecked against the DNA. TRBV21-1 is termed a pseudogene. The CDR3 spans 13 residues. CDR3 DNA: TGTGCCAGCACCTGTCTTAACACCGGGGAGCTGTTTTTT. It yields the protein CASTCLNTGELFF.

The chain recombines TRBV6-6 with TRBJ2-5; TRBD2 agrees at 8 bases. Losses at the gene ends were 6 bases for V and 2 bases for J; bases not matched to a gene: 8. Per germline, CDR1 MNHNY and CDR2 SVGAGI (reference sequence). There are 15 residues in the CDR3. CDR3 sequence (DNA): TGTGCCAGCAGCTCCCCTAGCGGGCCGCAAGAGACCCAGTACTTC. This gives the protein CASSSPSGPQETQYF.

The chain combines TRBV5-4 with TRBJ2-5; a weak D match, TRBD2 (5 bases). The CDR3 covers 14 residues. CDR1 is SGHNT, CDR2 YYREEE, per germline (reference sequence). V was clipped by 1 base and J by 1 base, with 8 bases between them. The CDR3 here is CASSLIAIQETQYF. In DNA form, the CDR3 reads TGTGCCAGCAGCTTGATAGCGATCCAAGAGACCCAGTACTTC.

This clone was observed a few times. J is TRBJ1-3 and V is TRBV5-4; 7 bases fit TRBD1. V lost 4 bases to trimming and J lost 0 bases; unmatched junction nucleotides: 4. CDR1 SGHNT and CDR2 YYREEE come from the germline V gene (reference sequence). The CDR3 runs 15 residues. The CDR3 bases are TGTGCCAGCAGCAGGGACAGAGGCTCTGGAAACACCATATATTTT. It codes for CASSRDRGSGNTIYF.

The chain has TRBV30 and TRBJ2-2, with 10 positions matching TRBD2. V lost 5 bases to trimming and J lost 6 bases; unmatched junction nucleotides: 6. CDR3 size: 14 residues. Germline CDR1 reads GTSNPN; CDR2 reads SVGIG (reference sequence). The CDR3 DNA reads TGTGCCTGGTCAAAGCGGGGGGGCTCCGGGGAGCTGTTTTTT. As protein: CAWSKRGGSGELFF.